This entry lists 7 T cell receptor beta chains sequenced from one sample in a study of T cell responses to AZD1222 COVID-19 vaccine. Using immunoSEQ multiplex PCR, the repertoire was profiled, and TCRdb retains in-frame clones only, with some absent. The sample contains 140,000 to 150,000 clones, around 87% of which appear only once. Material: peripheral blood, obtained on day 0 of AZD1222 vaccination. Every receptor here comes from an adult in good health.

The V gene is TRBV5-3, the J gene TRBJ2-1; the match to TRBD2 covers 8 bases. TRBV5-3 is labeled an ORF, and its function is uncertain. V lost 4 bases, J lost 1 base, and 7 bases stayed unmatched. The CDR3 is made up of 16 amino acids. The CDR3 sequence is CARSPRLALSYNEQFF. The CDR3 DNA reads as TGTGCCAGAAGCCCCAGACTAGCGCTTTCCTACAATGAGCAGTTCTTC.

The chain links TRBV5-1 to TRBJ2-2, with D perhaps TRBD2 (6 bases). This CDR3 region has 15 residues. V dropped 6 bases and J dropped 2 bases, with 14 bases sitting between them. Germline V lookup: CDR1 SGHRS, CDR2 YFSETQ. CDR3 amino acids: CASTLEGSNTGELFF. The DNA of the CDR3 is TGCGCCAGCACATTGGAGGGGTCAAACACCGGGGAGCTGTTTTTT.

The V call is TRBV27, the J call TRBJ2-2, with 10 bases matching TRBD2. Germline V gene lookup returns CDR1 MNHEY and CDR2 SMNVEV (reference sequence). V lost 10 bases to trimming and J lost 2 bases; unmatched junction nucleotides: 4. The CDR3 is 14 residues long. The CDR3: CATRTSGNTGELFF. Written as DNA, the CDR3 is TGTGCCACACGGACTAGCGGTAACACCGGGGAGCTGTTTTTT.

The chain is built from TRBV2 and TRBJ2-1; D is perhaps TRBD1 (6 bases). The CDR3 runs 13 residues. Germline loops: CDR1 SNHLY, CDR2 FYNNEI. V lost 4 bases and J 4 bases, leaving 8 bases between the germline ends. CDR3 region: CASSVDRYNEQFF. The CDR3 bases are TGTGCCAGCAGTGTTGACAGGTACAATGAGCAGTTCTTC.

The rearrangement uses TRBV7-9 and TRBJ1-1; D unclear. Trimming removed 3 bases at V and 1 base at J, with 9 bases between. CDR3 length: 14 amino acids. The germline gives CDR1 SEHNR, CDR2 FQNEAQ (reference sequence). CDR3 sequence: CASSFGRTNTEAFF. The CDR3 coding sequence is TGTGCCAGCAGCTTTGGCCGCACGAACACTGAAGCTTTCTTT.

This chain connects TRBV6-6 to TRBJ1-1, with D perhaps matching TRBD1 (6 bases). Per germline, CDR1 MNHNY and CDR2 SVGAGI (reference sequence). V was pared by 0 bases and J by 4 bases, with 15 bases between. CDR3 size: 16 residues. CDR3 sequence: CASSYSSTGSSTEAFF. CDR3 DNA: TGTGCCAGCAGTTACTCGTCGACAGGTTCAAGCACTGAAGCTTTCTTT.

The V call is TRBV20-1, the J call TRBJ2-5; TRBD2 matches at 10 bases. V dropped 3 bases and J dropped 2; count of bases not matched to a gene: 6. CDR3 length: 15 residues. The germline V gene has CDR1 DFQATT and CDR2 SNEGSKA (reference sequence). The CDR3 DNA sequence: TGCAGTGCTAGTCCTAGCGGGGGAGCACAAGAGACCCAGTACTTC. Translation: CSASPSGGAQETQYF.